A single TCR beta chain is shown here with its context. TCRdb's table, derived via immunoSEQ multiplex PCR, lists solely in-frame clones and lacks some. This sample has 200,000 to 250,000 clones; around 90% occur once, and the top ten carry under 4%. These data originate in a study of blood T cell repertoires in COVID-19. Study overall: Whether acute or convalescent, the COVID-19 samples came from the United States, Italy and Spain. T cells, B-cell-depleted T cells, or PBMCs supplied cDNA or gDNA.

The germline gives CDR1 MNHEY, CDR2 SVGAGI. This CDR3 is 15 amino acids long. Trimming cost V 6 bases and J 4 bases; bases outside gene matches: 8. The sample taken for sequencing was peripheral blood. The source of this sequence is a man aged 18 to 29 with active or convalescent COVID-19. The chain uses TRBV6-5 and TRBJ2-2, with 7 bases matching TRBD1. The CDR3 region is CASRIDRAGTGELFF. The CDR3 nucleotides are TGTGCCAGCAGGATTGACAGGGCGGGCACCGGGGAGCTGTTTTTT.